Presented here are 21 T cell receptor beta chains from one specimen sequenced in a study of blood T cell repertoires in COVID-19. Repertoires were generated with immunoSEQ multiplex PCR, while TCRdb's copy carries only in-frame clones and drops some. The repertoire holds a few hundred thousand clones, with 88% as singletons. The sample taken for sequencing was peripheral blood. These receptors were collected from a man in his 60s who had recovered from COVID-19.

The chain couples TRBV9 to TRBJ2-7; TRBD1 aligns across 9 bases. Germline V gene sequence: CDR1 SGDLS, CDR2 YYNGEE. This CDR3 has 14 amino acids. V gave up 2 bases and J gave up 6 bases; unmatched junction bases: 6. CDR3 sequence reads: CASSVKGQGAEQYF. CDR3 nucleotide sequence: TGTGCCAGCAGCGTTAAGGGACAGGGAGCCGAGCAGTACTTC. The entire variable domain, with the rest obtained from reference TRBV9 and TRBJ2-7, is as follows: DSGVTQTPKHLITATGQRVTLRCSPRSGDLSVYWYQQSLDQGLQFLIQYYNGEERAKGNILERFSAQQFPDLHSELNLSSLELGDSALYFCASSVKGQGAEQYFGPGTRLTVT.

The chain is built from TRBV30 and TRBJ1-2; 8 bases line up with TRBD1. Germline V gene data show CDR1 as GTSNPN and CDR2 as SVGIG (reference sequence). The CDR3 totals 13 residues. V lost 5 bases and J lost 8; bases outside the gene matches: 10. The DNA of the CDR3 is TGTGCCTGGGAAGGACAGGGATTATACGGCTACACCTTC. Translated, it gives CAWEGQGLYGYTF.

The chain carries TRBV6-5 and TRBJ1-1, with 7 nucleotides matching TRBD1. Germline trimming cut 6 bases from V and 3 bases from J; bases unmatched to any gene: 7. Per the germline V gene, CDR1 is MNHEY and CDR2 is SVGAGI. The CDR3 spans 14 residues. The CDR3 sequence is CASRLTGWDTEAFF. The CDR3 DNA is TGTGCCAGCAGACTGACAGGGTGGGACACTGAAGCTTTCTTT.

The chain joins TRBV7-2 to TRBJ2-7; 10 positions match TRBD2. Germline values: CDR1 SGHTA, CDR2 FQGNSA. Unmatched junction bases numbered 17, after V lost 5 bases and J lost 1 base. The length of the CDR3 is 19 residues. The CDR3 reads CASSESTAGGRRRSYEQYF. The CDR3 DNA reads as TGTGCCAGCAGCGAAAGCACAGCGGGGGGGCGTAGACGTTCCTACGAGCAGTACTTC. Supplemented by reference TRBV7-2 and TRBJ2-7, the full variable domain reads GAGVSQSPSNKVTEKGKDVELRCDPISGHTALYWYRQSLGQGLEFLIYFQGNSAPDKSGLPSDRFSAERTGGSVSTLTIQRTQQEDSAVYLCASSESTAGGRRRSYEQYFGPGTRLTVT.

The CDR3 DNA follows: TGTGCCAGCAGCTTTTCGGGCCCAGGGGGCTCCTATAATTCACCCCTCCACTTT. Its translation is CASSFSGPGGSYNSPLHF. The chain carries TRBV5-8 and TRBJ1-6; 7 nucleotides match TRBD1. The length of the CDR3 is 18 residues. After removal of 2 bases from V and 0 bases from J, the junction contained 8 bases not matched to a gene. Germline-derived CDR1 and CDR2 are SGHTS and YDEGEE.

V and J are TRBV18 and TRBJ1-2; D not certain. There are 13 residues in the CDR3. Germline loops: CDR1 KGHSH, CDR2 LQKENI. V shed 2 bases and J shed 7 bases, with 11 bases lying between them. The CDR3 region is CASSPSSSGGYTF. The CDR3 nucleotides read TGTGCCAGCTCACCATCGAGTTCCGGTGGCTACACCTTC.

The CDR3 sequence is CASSLAGGSQPQHF. The CDR3 DNA sequence: TGTGCCAGCAGCTTAGCTGGCGGCAGTCAGCCCCAGCATTTT. This chain connects TRBV7-8 to TRBJ1-5, with no clear D. CDR3 length equals 14 residues. CDR1 is SGHVS, CDR2 FQNEAQ, per germline. V lost 0 bases, J lost 6 bases, and 9 bases lay in between.

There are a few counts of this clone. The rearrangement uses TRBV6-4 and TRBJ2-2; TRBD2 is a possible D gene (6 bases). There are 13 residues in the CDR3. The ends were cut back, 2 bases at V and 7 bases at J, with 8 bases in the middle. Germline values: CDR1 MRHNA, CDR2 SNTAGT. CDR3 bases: TGTGCCAGCAGTGACCGGGGAGGCGGGGAGCTGTTTTTT. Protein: CASSDRGGGELFF.

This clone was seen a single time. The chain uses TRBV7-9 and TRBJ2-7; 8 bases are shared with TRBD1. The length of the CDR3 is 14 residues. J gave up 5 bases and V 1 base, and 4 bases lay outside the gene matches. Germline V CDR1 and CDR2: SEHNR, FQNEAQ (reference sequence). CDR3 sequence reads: CASSLEDRGHEQYF. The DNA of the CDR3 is TGTGCCAGCAGCTTAGAAGACAGGGGTCACGAGCAGTACTTC.

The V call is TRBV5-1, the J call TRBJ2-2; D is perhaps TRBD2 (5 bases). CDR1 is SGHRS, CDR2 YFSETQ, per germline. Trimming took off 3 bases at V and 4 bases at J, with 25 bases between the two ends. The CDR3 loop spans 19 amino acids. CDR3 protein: CASSSGSPVLGLRTGELFF. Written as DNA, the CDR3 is TGCGCCAGCAGCTCGGGATCCCCAGTGTTGGGATTACGCACCGGGGAGCTGTTTTTT.

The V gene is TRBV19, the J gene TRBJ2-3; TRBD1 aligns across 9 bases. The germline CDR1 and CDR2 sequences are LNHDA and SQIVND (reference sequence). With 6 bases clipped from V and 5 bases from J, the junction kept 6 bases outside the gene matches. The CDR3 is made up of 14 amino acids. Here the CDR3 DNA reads TGTGCCAGTAGGCAACCGGGACAGGGAGATACGCAGTATTTT. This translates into CASRQPGQGDTQYF.

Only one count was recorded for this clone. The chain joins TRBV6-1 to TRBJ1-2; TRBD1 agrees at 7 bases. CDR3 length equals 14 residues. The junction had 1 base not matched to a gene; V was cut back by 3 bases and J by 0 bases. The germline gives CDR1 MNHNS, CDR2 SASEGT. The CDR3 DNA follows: TGTGCCAGCAGTGACGGGACAGCTAACTATGGCTACACCTTC. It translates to CASSDGTANYGYTF.

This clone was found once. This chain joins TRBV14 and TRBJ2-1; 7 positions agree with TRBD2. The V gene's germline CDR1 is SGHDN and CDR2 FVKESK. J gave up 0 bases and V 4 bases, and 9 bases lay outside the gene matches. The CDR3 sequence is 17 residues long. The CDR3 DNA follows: TGTGCCAGCAGCCGCCCGGGGGGTTTGAGCTCCTACAATGAGCAGTTCTTC. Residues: CASSRPGGLSSYNEQFF.

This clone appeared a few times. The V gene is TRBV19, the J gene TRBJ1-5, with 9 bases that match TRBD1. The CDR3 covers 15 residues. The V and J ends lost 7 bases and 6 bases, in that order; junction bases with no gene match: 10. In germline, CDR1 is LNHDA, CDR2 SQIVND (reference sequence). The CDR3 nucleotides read TGTGCCAGTAAACCCCGGGACAGGGCGAGTCAGCCCCAGCATTTT. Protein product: CASKPRDRASQPQHF.

The CDR3 reads CASSLAVRAEAFF. For the CDR3, the DNA is TGTGCCAGCAGCTTAGCGGTCCGGGCTGAAGCTTTCTTT. The genes are TRBV7-6 and TRBJ1-1; D remains unclear. Between the trimmed V and J ends, which lost 0 bases and 6 bases, there was a span of 8 bases. This CDR3 has 13 residues. The germline V gene encodes CDR1 SGHVS and CDR2 FNYEAQ. Combining the CDR3 with reference TRBV7-6 and TRBJ1-1 gives the whole variable domain GAGVSQSPRYKVTKRGQDVALRCDPISGHVSLYWYRQALGQGPEFLTYFNYEAQQDKSGLPNDRFSAERPEGSISTLTIQRTEQRDSAMYRCASSLAVRAEAFFGQGTRLTVV.

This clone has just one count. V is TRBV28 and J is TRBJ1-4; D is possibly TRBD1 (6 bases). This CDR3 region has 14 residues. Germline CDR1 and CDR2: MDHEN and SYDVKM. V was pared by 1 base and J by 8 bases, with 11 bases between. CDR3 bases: TGTGCCAGCAGTTTATACAGGGACCGAGAAAAACTGTTTTTT. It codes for CASSLYRDREKLFF.

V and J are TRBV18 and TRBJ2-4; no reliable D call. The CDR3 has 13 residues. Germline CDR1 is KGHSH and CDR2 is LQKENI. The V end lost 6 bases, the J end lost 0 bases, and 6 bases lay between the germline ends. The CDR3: CASSSIAKNIQYF. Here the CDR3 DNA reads TGTGCCAGCTCGTCAATAGCCAAAAACATTCAGTACTTC.

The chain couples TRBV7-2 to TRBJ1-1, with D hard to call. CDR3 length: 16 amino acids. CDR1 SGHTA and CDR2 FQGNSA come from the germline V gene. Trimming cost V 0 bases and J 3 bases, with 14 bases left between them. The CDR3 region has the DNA TGTGCCAGCAGCTTAGCCCCCCGCGGGGAGGACACTGAAGCTTTCTTT. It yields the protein CASSLAPRGEDTEAFF.

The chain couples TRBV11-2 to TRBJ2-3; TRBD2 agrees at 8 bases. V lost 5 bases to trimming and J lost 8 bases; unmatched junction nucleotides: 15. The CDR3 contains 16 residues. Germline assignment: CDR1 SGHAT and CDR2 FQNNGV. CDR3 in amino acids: CASSPPAGGLTGTQYF. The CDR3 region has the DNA TGTGCCAGCAGCCCCCCGGCGGGGGGCTTGACGGGTACGCAGTATTTT.

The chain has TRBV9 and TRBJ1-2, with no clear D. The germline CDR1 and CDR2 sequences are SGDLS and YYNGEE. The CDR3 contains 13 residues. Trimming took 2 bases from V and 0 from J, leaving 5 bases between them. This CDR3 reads CASSVSSNYGYTF. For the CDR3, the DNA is TGTGCCAGCAGCGTCAGTTCTAACTATGGCTACACCTTC.

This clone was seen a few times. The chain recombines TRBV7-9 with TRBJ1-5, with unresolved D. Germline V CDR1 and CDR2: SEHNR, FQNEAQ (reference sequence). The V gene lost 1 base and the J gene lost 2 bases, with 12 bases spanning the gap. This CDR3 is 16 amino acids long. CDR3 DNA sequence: TGTGCCAGCAGCTTAGAGTCCCCTATGGGCAATCAGCCCCAGCATTTT. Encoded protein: CASSLESPMGNQPQHF.